Shown below are 8 T cell receptor beta chains from a single sample sequenced in a study of monozygotic twins with cystic fibrosis. Assay used: immunoSEQ multiplex PCR; TCRdb lists only in-frame clones, some missing. The repertoire includes about 24,000 clones, approximately 90% of them detected once, and 0.29% sits in the top ten. Source material: blood. Source of these receptors: a girl aged 2 to 9 with cystic fibrosis.

The rearrangement links TRBV15 to TRBJ1-4, with 8 positions matching TRBD1. The length of the CDR3 is 14 residues. The trim removed 4 bases at V and 7 bases at J, leaving 5 bases unmatched. Germline V lookup: CDR1 LNHNV, CDR2 YYDKDF (reference sequence). The CDR3 loop reads CATSKDRGTEKLFF. As DNA, the CDR3 is TGTGCCACCAGCAAAGACAGGGGAACTGAAAAACTGTTTTTT.

J is TRBJ2-5 and V is TRBV18; TRBD1 aligns across 9 bases. The germline V gene has CDR1 KGHSH and CDR2 LQKENI. The V gene end was trimmed by 4 bases and the J gene end by 3 bases; junction bases not matched to a gene: 6. This CDR3 is built from 15 residues. The CDR3 sequence: CASSHSQGAEETQYF. The CDR3 coding sequence is TGTGCCAGCTCACACTCACAGGGGGCGGAAGAGACCCAGTACTTC.

This chain links TRBV19 with TRBJ2-2; D uncertain. The CDR3 has 16 residues. Trimming cost V 3 bases and J 1 base, with 12 bases left between them. Germline V CDR1 and CDR2: LNHDA, SQIVND (reference sequence). CDR3 in DNA: TGTGCCAGTAGTATTGGATCTAGGTTGAACACCGGGGAGCTGTTTTTT. Its protein product is CASSIGSRLNTGELFF. Full variable domain (rest looked up from reference TRBV19 and TRBJ2-2): DGGITQSPKYLFRKEGQNVTLSCEQNLNHDAMYWYRQDPGQGLRLIYYSQIVNDFQKGDIAEGYSVSREKKESFPLTVTSAQKNPTAFYLCASSIGSRLNTGELFFGEGSRLTVL.

In its sample, this clone was seen a few times. J is TRBJ2-1 and V is TRBV19, with 10 bases identical to TRBD2. The germline V gene has CDR1 LNHDA and CDR2 SQIVND (reference sequence). This CDR3 region has 16 residues. The V gene end was trimmed by 7 bases and the J gene end by 5 bases; junction bases not matched to a gene: 11. CDR3 in DNA: TGTGCCAGTACCGTAAGGCTAGCGGGGGAGCACAATGAGCAGTTCTTC. Translated: CASTVRLAGEHNEQFF.

The chain combines TRBV7-8 with TRBJ1-2; the D is unclear. Trimming left V 2 bases short and J 0 bases short, with 7 bases between. This CDR3 region has 14 residues. CDR1 is SGHVS, CDR2 FQNEAQ, per germline. The CDR3 loop reads CASSLQPSNYGYTF. The CDR3 DNA sequence: TGTGCCAGCAGCTTACAGCCTTCTAACTATGGCTACACCTTC.

This chain connects TRBV5-1 to TRBJ2-1, with a possible D match to TRBD1 (5 bases). Between the trimmed V and J ends, which lost 2 bases and 6 bases, there was a span of 15 bases. The CDR3 is 15 residues long. Germline V gene data show CDR1 as SGHRS and CDR2 as YFSETQ. Here the CDR3 reads CASSFAGLGLNEQFF. CDR3 sequence (DNA): TGCGCCAGCAGCTTCGCAGGGTTAGGCCTCAATGAGCAGTTCTTC. The full variable domain, with the rest looked up from reference TRBV5-1 and TRBJ2-1, is KAGVTQTPRYLIKTRGQQVTLSCSPISGHRSVSWYQQTPGQGLQFLFEYFSETQRNKGNFPGRFSGRQFSNSRSEMNVSTLELGDSALYLCASSFAGLGLNEQFFGPGTRLTVL.

This rearrangement joins TRBV30 to TRBJ1-2; unclear D gene. The germline V and J ends were trimmed by 0 bases and 4 bases, with 6 bases remaining between them. The V gene's germline CDR1 is GTSNPN and CDR2 SVGIG (reference sequence). This CDR3 comprises 12 residues. CDR3 amino acids: CAWSVRGYGYTF. Written as DNA, the CDR3 is TGTGCCTGGAGTGTTCGGGGCTATGGCTACACCTTC.

This clone was recorded a few times. This chain connects TRBV2 to TRBJ2-2, with D uncertain. The V end lost 4 bases, the J end lost 4 bases, and 7 bases lay between the germline ends. The CDR3 runs 13 residues. CDR1 and CDR2 (germline): SNHLY, FYNNEI. This CDR3 is CASSADITGELFF. In nucleotides, the CDR3 is TGTGCCAGCAGTGCTGACATCACCGGGGAGCTGTTTTTT.